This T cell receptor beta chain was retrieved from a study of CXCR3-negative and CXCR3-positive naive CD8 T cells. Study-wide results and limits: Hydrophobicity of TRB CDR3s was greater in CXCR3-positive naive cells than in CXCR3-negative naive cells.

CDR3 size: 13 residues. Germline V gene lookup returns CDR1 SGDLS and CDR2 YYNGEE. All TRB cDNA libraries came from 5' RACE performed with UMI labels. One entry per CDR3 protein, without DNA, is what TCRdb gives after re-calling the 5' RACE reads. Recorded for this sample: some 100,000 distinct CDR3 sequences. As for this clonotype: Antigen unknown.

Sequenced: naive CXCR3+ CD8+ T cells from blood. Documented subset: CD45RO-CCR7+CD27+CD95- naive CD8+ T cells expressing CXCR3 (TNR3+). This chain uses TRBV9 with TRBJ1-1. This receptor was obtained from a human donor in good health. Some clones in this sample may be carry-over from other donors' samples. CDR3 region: CASSAGGNTEAFF. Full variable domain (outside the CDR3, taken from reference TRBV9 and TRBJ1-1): DSGVTQTPKHLITATGQRVTLRCSPRSGDLSVYWYQQSLDQGLQFLIQYYNGEERAKGNILERFSAQQFPDLHSELNLSSLELGDSALYFCASSAGGNTEAFFGQGTRLTVV.